The 22 T cell receptor beta chains below were found in one sample sequenced in a study of T cell clonality in common variable immunodeficiency. The repertoire was sequenced with immunoSEQ multiplex PCR; TCRdb's copy has only in-frame clones and lacks some. The repertoire shows roughly 58,000 clones, none seen only once; the top ten take around 5.4%. Sequences were obtained from peripheral blood mononuclear cells. These receptors were collected from a person aged 18-70 years in good health.

This clone was seen repeatedly, ten times or more. Read coverage stops 3 residues before the CDR3 terminus; the germline J gene supplies the remainder. This chain uses TRBV7-6 with TRBJ2-7, with TRBD1 identical over 10 bases. The CDR3 contains 14 residues. Germline CDR1 is SGHVS and CDR2 is FNYEAQ. V trimming: 5 bases; J trimming: 5 bases; junction bases outside the gene matches: 6. CDR3 residues: CASSPRDRGNEQYF. The CDR3 DNA, read in part, is TGTGCCAGCAGCCCCCGGGACAGGGGCAACGAG.

This clone came up many times. The CDR3 is cut off 3 residues early in the read; its end comes from the germline J gene. J is TRBJ2-6 and V is TRBV12-3 or TRBV12-4, with unresolved D. The CDR3 contains 17 residues. V was shortened by 2 bases and J by 2 bases, with 13 bases between the two germline ends. Incomplete CDR3 DNA: TGTGCCAGCAGTTTACGTCCCGGGTCGACTGGGGCCAACGTC. It specifies CASSLRPGSTGANV. The whole CDR3 region reads CASSLRPGSTGANVLTF.

This clone has a count of ten or more. The read gets to within 3 residues of the CDR3 end, and the germline J gene fills in the rest. This sequence joins TRBV5-1 and TRBJ1-1, with D perhaps TRBD1 (6 bases). This CDR3 has 13 amino acids. The V end was cut by 4 bases, the J end by 6 bases, with 13 bases between. The V gene's germline CDR1 is SGHRS and CDR2 YFSETQ. The CDR3 bases that were read are TGCGCCAGCAGCATAGAGGGGGAGGCTGAA. Its protein product is CASSIEGEAE. The complete CDR3 protein is CASSIEGEAEAFF.

This clone has a count of ten or more. Read data end 3 residues before the CDR3 end; the end is taken from the germline J gene. The rearrangement links TRBV20-1 to TRBJ2-5, with 12 positions matching TRBD2. This CDR3 has 14 amino acids. Trimming took 1 base from V and 3 from J; bases not matched to a gene: 0. Germline CDR1 is DFQATT and CDR2 is SNEGSKA (reference sequence). The DNA read from the CDR3 is TGCAGTGCTAGAGGACTAGCGGGAGAAGAGACC. Its translation is CSARGLAGEET. The entire CDR3 protein reads CSARGLAGEETQYF.

This clone was picked up many times. The read ends 3 residues early relative to the CDR3; the germline J gene fills the gap. The chain has TRBV2 and TRBJ1-6, with D possibly TRBD1 on 5 matching bases. CDR1 is SNHLY and CDR2 is FYNNEI in the germline V gene. The CDR3 is 14 amino acids. Trimming left V 4 bases short and J 4 bases short, with 8 bases between. The part of the CDR3 DNA that was read is TGTGCCAGCAGTGTCGGGGGGTATAATTCACCC. Translating it yields CASSVGGYNSP. The CDR3 in full is CASSVGGYNSPLHF.

A remark on this clone: A far larger clone is only one base removed, so a read error is likely. The read gets to within 3 residues of the CDR3 end, and the germline J gene fills in the rest. The sample holds other DNA sequences that translate to the same CDR3. The V gene is TRBV6-2 or TRBV6-3, the J gene TRBJ2-5; weak D call: TRBD2 (5 bases). CDR3 length: 16 residues. V was cut by 2 bases and J by 2 bases, with 15 bases left in between. Germline assignment: CDR1 MNHEY and CDR2 SVGEGT. CDR3 DNA, as far as it was read: TGTGCCAGCAGTTACGAGGGCCTGAACCTTCAAGAGACC. Translated: CASSYEGLNLQET. The full CDR3 sequence reads CASSYEGLNLQETQYF.

This clone was detected ten times or more. The read gets to within 3 residues of the CDR3 end, and the germline J gene fills in the rest. This rearrangement joins TRBV20-1 to TRBJ2-2; 7 bases are a match to TRBD2. From germline, CDR1 is DFQATT and CDR2 SNEGSKA (reference sequence). V lost 5 bases and J lost 7; bases outside the gene matches: 10. CDR3 length: 14 residues. The part of the CDR3 DNA that was read is TGCAGTGCTTTGGTAGGCGGGAGTATCGGGGAG. It translates to CSALVGGSIGE. The entire CDR3 sequence reads CSALVGGSIGELFF.

A remark on this clone: The DNA ends 3 residues before the CDR3 does, and the rest of the CDR3 is filled in from the germline J gene. This sequence joins TRBV10-2 and TRBJ2-1; TRBD2 matches 8 bases. CDR1 is WSHSY, CDR2 SAAADI, per germline. This CDR3 is 15 amino acids long. The V segment lost 2 bases and the J segment 8 bases; nucleotides outside the gene matches: 8. CDR3 amino acids: CASSETGTSTHEQFF. The covered CDR3 bases are TGCGCCAGCAGTGAGACTGGGACTAGTACTCATGAG.

In this sample, this clone turned up many times. The read is 3 residues too short to cover the CDR3 end, so that end is filled in from the germline J gene. This sequence joins TRBV5-5 and TRBJ2-7, with 9 positions matching TRBD2. After removal of 4 bases from V and 2 bases from J, the junction contained 4 bases not matched to a gene. CDR1 and CDR2 from the germline V gene are SGHKS and YYEKEE (reference sequence). This CDR3 comprises 14 residues. The part of the CDR3 DNA that was read is TGTGCCAGCAGCAGGAGCGGGAGGACCTACGAG. Its translation: CASSRSGRTYE. The whole CDR3 protein is CASSRSGRTYEQYF.

This clone was observed many times. Sequencing ends 3 residues short of the CDR3 end; the germline J gene provides the rest. The chain carries TRBV5-1 and TRBJ2-3, with 13 bases identical to TRBD2. J gave up 2 bases and V 2 bases, and 2 bases lay outside the gene matches. Germline lookup yields CDR1 SGHRS and CDR2 YFSETQ. CDR3 length equals 16 residues. The CDR3 loop reads CASSLGTSGDTDTQYF. The sequenced CDR3 bases are TGCGCCAGCAGCTTAGGGACTAGCGGGGACACAGATACG. Variable domain in full (rest from reference TRBV5-1 and TRBJ2-3): KAGVTQTPRYLIKTRGQQVTLSCSPISGHRSVSWYQQTPGQGLQFLFEYFSETQRNKGNFPGRFSGRQFSNSRSEMNVSTLELGDSALYLCASSLGTSGDTDTQYFGPGTRLTVL.

This clone was counted ten times or more. The read finishes 3 residues shy of the CDR3 end, and the germline J gene is used to complete it. The rearrangement uses TRBV19 and TRBJ2-3; D might be TRBD1 (6 bases). Germline CDR1 and CDR2: LNHDA and SQIVND (reference sequence). This CDR3 spans 12 amino acids. The covered CDR3 bases are TGTGCCAGTAGTATTTCGGACAGCACG. Its protein is CASSISDST. The CDR3 as a whole reads CASSISDSTQYF. The whole variable domain, filled in from reference TRBV19 and TRBJ2-3, reads DGGITQSPKYLFRKEGQNVTLSCEQNLNHDAMYWYRQDPGQGLRLIYYSQIVNDFQKGDIAEGYSVSREKKESFPLTVTSAQKNPTAFYLCASSISDSTQYFGPGTRLTVL.

This clone was seen many times. The read finishes 3 residues shy of the CDR3 end, and the germline J gene is used to complete it. This chain joins TRBV27 and TRBJ1-6; the D gene is possibly TRBD1 (5 bases). CDR1 and CDR2 from the germline V gene are MNHEY and SMNVEV (reference sequence). V was shortened by 11 bases and J by 8 bases, with 13 bases between the two germline ends. The CDR3 covers 12 residues. Incomplete CDR3 DNA: TGTGCCCCGACAGTAGCCCATTCACCC. It encodes CAPTVAHSP. In full, the CDR3 reads CAPTVAHSPLHF.

This clone was recorded at least ten times. The read ends 3 residues early relative to the CDR3; the germline J gene fills the gap. The J gene is TRBJ2-7, the V gene TRBV5-6; 10 positions agree with TRBD2. The V segment lost 8 bases and the J segment 6 bases; nucleotides outside the gene matches: 8. The CDR3 totals 13 residues. Germline lookup yields CDR1 SGHDT and CDR2 YYEEEE. Incomplete CDR3 DNA: TGTGCCAGTATGACCGGGACTAGCGTCGAG. Its protein is CASMTGTSVE. The entire CDR3 sequence reads CASMTGTSVEQYF.

This clone was picked up many times. The read stops 3 residues short of the end of the CDR3; the missing end is completed from the germline J gene. This chain links TRBV20-1 with TRBJ2-5, with D tentatively TRBD2 (6 bases). The CDR3 extends over 12 amino acids. The germline V gene has CDR1 DFQATT and CDR2 SNEGSKA (reference sequence). The V end was cut by 6 bases, the J end by 2 bases, with 10 bases between. The chain's CDR3 is CSAGSGQETQYF. CDR3 DNA, as far as it was read: TGCAGTGCGGGCAGCGGGCAAGAGACC.

In its sample, this clone was seen many times. The read comes to an end 3 residues before the CDR3 does, leaving the germline J gene to fill in the end. The V call is TRBV5-1, the J call TRBJ1-1; 8 bases fit TRBD1. There are 14 residues in the CDR3. The germline gives CDR1 SGHRS, CDR2 YFSETQ. The trim removed 6 bases at V and 5 bases at J, leaving 9 bases unmatched. CDR3 DNA, as far as it was read: TGCGCCAGCAATACCGGACAGGGCGAAACTGAA. Its translation is CASNTGQGETE. The full CDR3 is CASNTGQGETEAFF. Full variable domain (missing parts from reference TRBV5-1 and TRBJ1-1): KAGVTQTPRYLIKTRGQQVTLSCSPISGHRSVSWYQQTPGQGLQFLFEYFSETQRNKGNFPGRFSGRQFSNSRSEMNVSTLELGDSALYLCASNTGQGETEAFFGQGTRLTVV.

This clone occurred many times. The read halts 3 residues ahead of the CDR3 end, with the missing end drawn from the germline J gene. The V gene is TRBV20-1, the J gene TRBJ1-5, with 7 bases identical to TRBD1. The CDR3 runs 13 residues. Germline CDR1 reads DFQATT; CDR2 reads SNEGSKA (reference sequence). The CDR3: CSVRGRSDQPQHF. The DNA read from the CDR3 is TGCAGCGTAAGGGGGCGGAGTGATCAGCCC.

This clone was seen ten or more times. The read comes to an end 3 residues before the CDR3 does, leaving the germline J gene to fill in the end. The rearrangement links TRBV28 to TRBJ2-7; D gene ambiguous. The CDR3 is 13 residues long. Trimming removed 3 bases from V and 0 bases from J, with 6 bases in between. Germline loops: CDR1 MDHEN, CDR2 SYDVKM. The CDR3 reads CASSLASSYEQYF. CDR3 bases read: TGTGCCAGCAGTTTGGCAAGCTCCTACGAG.

This clone was observed at least ten times. Read sequence stops 3 residues before the CDR3 end, and the germline J gene provides the missing end. V gene TRBV11-2 combines with J gene TRBJ1-2, with D possibly TRBD1 on 6 matching bases. This CDR3 spans 15 amino acids. V lost 1 base to trimming and J lost 4 bases, with 13 bases between them. Germline values: CDR1 SGHAT, CDR2 FQNNGV. This CDR3 is CASSLGTASIYGYTF. The CDR3 bases that were read are TGTGCCAGCAGCTTAGGGACAGCTTCTATCTATGGC.

This clone was recorded at least ten times. The read stops 3 residues short of the end of the CDR3; the missing end is completed from the germline J gene. The J gene is TRBJ2-7, the V gene TRBV18; 14 bases match TRBD2. Germline V lookup: CDR1 KGHSH, CDR2 LQKENI. Trimming cost V 6 bases and J 0 bases; bases outside gene matches: 7. This CDR3 contains 17 residues. The CDR3 DNA, read in part, is TGTGCCAGCTCGTTCGGGACTAGCGGGGGTGCCTCCTACGAG. Amino acid sequence: CASSFGTSGGASYE. The entire CDR3 protein reads CASSFGTSGGASYEQYF.

This clone was seen at least ten times. The sequence runs out 3 residues before the end of the CDR3; the remainder is reconstructed from the germline J gene. V is TRBV20-1 and J is TRBJ1-5, with TRBD1 matching 7 bases. Looked up from germline, CDR1 is DFQATT and CDR2 is SNEGSKA (reference sequence). Losses at the gene ends were 4 bases for V and 6 bases for J; bases not matched to a gene: 6. This CDR3 is built from 13 residues. CDR3 in amino acids: CSATSTGSQPQHF. CDR3 bases read: TGCAGTGCTACGTCGACAGGGAGTCAGCCC.

This clone was recorded at least ten times. The read gets to within 3 residues of the CDR3 end, and the germline J gene fills in the rest. The J gene is TRBJ1-5, the V gene TRBV6-2 or TRBV6-3; D gene ambiguous. Germline V gene sequence: CDR1 MNHEY, CDR2 SVGEGT. The CDR3 is made up of 12 amino acids. V was pared by 3 bases and J by 9 bases, with 9 bases between. CDR3 DNA (partial): TGTGCCAGCAGTTATGCGAATACGCCC. Protein sequence: CASSYANTP. The full-length CDR3 reads as CASSYANTPQHF.

This clone was recorded at least ten times. The CDR3 DNA, read in part, is TGCAGTGCTAGAACTATAAGCTACGAG. This translates into CSARTISYE. The CDR3 in its entirety is CSARTISYEQYF. This sequence joins TRBV20-1 and TRBJ2-7; D call uncertain. Read sequence stops 3 residues before the CDR3 end, and the germline J gene provides the missing end. The CDR3 sequence is 12 residues long. The V gene's germline CDR1 is DFQATT and CDR2 SNEGSKA (reference sequence). With 2 bases removed from V and 3 bases from J, the gap between germline ends came to 8 bases.